The present TCR beta chain was sequenced within a study of CD8+CD57+ T cells in acquired aplastic anemia. About the study: The mean DNA yield obtained from sorted CD4+ and CD8+ cells came to around 3 ug.

Study-level findings and limits: Shared by patients and controls, 25 to 30 CD8+ CDR3s were abundant in patients.

Trimming left V 3 bases short and J 4 bases short, with 10 bases between. Germline CDR1 is ENHRY and CDR2 is SYGVKD. The CDR3 consists of 13 residues. As regards this clonotype: Its antigen is as yet unknown.

Genomic DNA acted as the template from which TCR beta VDJ combination and CDR3 sequence profiling were carried out. From the reads, TCRdb called clonotypes with MiXCR, one entry per CDR3 protein. The sample records 210,000 or so distinct CDR3 sequences, roughly 50% being singletons. Patients included in sequencing had previously demonstrated CD8+CD57+ cell expansion by flow cytometry. Severe acquired aplastic anemia was the diagnosis recorded for all patients. Sequenced: sorted CD4+, CD8+, or CD8+CD57+ T cells (not recorded which) from PBMCs. This chain connects TRBV10-3 to TRBJ2-7, with D unresolved. This clonotype was sampled from a human donor with aplastic anemia. The CDR3 loop is CAISDGRSYEQYF. CDR3 nucleotide sequence: TGTGCCATCAGTGATGGCAGGAGTTACGAGCAGTACTTC.